This T cell receptor (beta chain) stems from a study of cytomegalovirus exposure and HLA in healthy donors. Amplification used 60 Vbeta primers and 13 Jbeta primers. Method: immunoSEQ multiplex PCR; TCRdb's copy keeps in-frame clones and lacks some. The sample yields 120,000 or so clones, 82% seen once. Germline-derived CDR1 and CDR2 are SGHTA and FQGNSA. The V end was cut by 7 bases, the J end by 4 bases, with 17 bases between. CDR3 length equals 15 residues. Sequenced input: PBMCs. V and J are TRBV7-2 and TRBJ1-3; a possible D gene is TRBD1 (6 bases). This clonotype was obtained from a male donor in good health and CMV-seropositive. CDR3: CASTTGPGAGNTIYF. In nucleotides, the CDR3 is TGTGCCAGCACCACGGGGCCAGGGGCCGGAAACACCATATATTTT.